These 27 T cell receptor beta chains were all obtained from the same sample, sequenced in a study of blood T cell repertoires in COVID-19. Method: immunoSEQ multiplex PCR; TCRdb's copy keeps in-frame clones and lacks some. Here the sample spans around 300,000 clones, approximately 88% being singletons. Sequences were obtained from peripheral blood. Receptors originate from a woman aged 40 to 49 who had recovered from COVID-19.

The chain joins TRBV10-3 to TRBJ1-1; a weak D match, TRBD1 (5 bases). The V gene lost 6 bases and the J gene lost 5 bases, with 16 bases spanning the gap. Germline V gene data show CDR1 as ENHRY and CDR2 as SYGVKD. This CDR3 has 14 amino acids. CDR3 nucleotide sequence: TGTGCCATCAGCCACGACCCCGGGGGGACTGAAGCTTTCTTT. Protein sequence: CAISHDPGGTEAFF.

The chain couples TRBV11-2 to TRBJ2-1; 8 bases align to TRBD2. The CDR3 runs 15 residues. Germline assignment: CDR1 SGHAT and CDR2 FQNNGV. V gave up 5 bases and J gave up 1 base; unmatched junction bases: 4. For the CDR3, the DNA is TGTGCCAGCAGCCAGCGGGAGCGGTCCTACAATGAGCAGTTCTTC. It translates to CASSQRERSYNEQFF.

The chain couples TRBV25-1 to TRBJ2-1; D possibly corresponds to TRBD1 (5 bases). Trimming cost V 8 bases and J 7 bases, with 15 bases left between them. The CDR3 sequence is 13 residues long. Germline assignment: CDR1 MGHDK and CDR2 SYGVNS. Written as DNA, the CDR3 is TGTGCCAGCGGTTCCCACGCAGGGAATGAGCAGTTCTTC. This encodes CASGSHAGNEQFF. The variable domain in full, with the rest retrieved from reference TRBV25-1 and TRBJ2-1, is EADIYQTPRYLVIGTGKKITLECSQTMGHDKMYWYQQDPGMELHLIHYSYGVNSTEKGDLSSESTVSRIRTEHFPLTLESARPSHTSQYLCASGSHAGNEQFFGPGTRLTVL.

This clone was seen a few times. The rearrangement joins TRBV11-2 to TRBJ2-2, with D perhaps matching TRBD1 (5 bases). Looked up from germline, CDR1 is SGHAT and CDR2 is FQNNGV. This CDR3 contains 13 residues. Trimming shortened V by 5 bases and J by 6 bases, and 10 bases separated the two germline ends. CDR3 bases: TGTGCCAGCAGCGGCAGGGATTCCGGGGAGCTGTTTTTT. Translation: CASSGRDSGELFF.

The chain recombines TRBV7-8 with TRBJ2-7; TRBD2 matches 11 bases. Trimming took 2 bases from V and 1 from J; bases not matched to a gene: 10. The CDR3 covers 18 residues. From germline, CDR1 is SGHVS and CDR2 FQNEAQ. The CDR3, as DNA: TGTGCCAGCAGCTTAATACCCGGGACTAGCGGCCTTTCCTACGAGCAGTACTTC. It translates to CASSLIPGTSGLSYEQYF.

The gene calls are TRBV27 and TRBJ2-7, with TRBD2 identical over 9 bases. The CDR3 is 15 amino acids. Germline CDR1 and CDR2: MNHEY and SMNVEV (reference sequence). The junction had 7 bases not matched to a gene; V was cut back by 5 bases and J by 2 bases. This CDR3 reads CASSPGLASAYEQYF. CDR3 DNA: TGTGCCAGCAGTCCCGGACTAGCGAGTGCCTACGAGCAGTACTTC.

V and J are TRBV6-5 and TRBJ2-7; 9 bases align to TRBD2. The germline V gene has CDR1 MNHEY and CDR2 SVGAGI. V was pared by 2 bases and J by 3 bases, with 2 bases of the junction left unmatched. This CDR3 region has 14 residues. The CDR3 DNA reads as TGTGCCAGCAGTTACAATAGCGGGAGCTACGAGCAGTACTTC. The encoded protein is CASSYNSGSYEQYF.

The chain joins TRBV6-2 or TRBV6-3 to TRBJ1-6; perhaps TRBD1 as D (5 bases). Germline V lookup: CDR1 MNHEY, CDR2 SVGEGT. There are 16 residues in the CDR3. V shed 0 bases and J shed 7 bases, with 13 bases lying between them. CDR3 in amino acids: CASSYSGTGGNSPLHF. In DNA, the CDR3 is TGTGCCAGCAGTTACTCCGGGACCGGGGGAAATTCACCCCTCCACTTT.

This clone has ten or more counts. The chain combines TRBV27 with TRBJ2-7; 8 bases agree with TRBD1. This CDR3 has 15 residues. V was pared by 0 bases and J by 6 bases, with 7 bases of the junction left unmatched. CDR1 is MNHEY and CDR2 is SMNVEV in the germline V gene (reference sequence). CDR3 in amino acids: CASSLSFQGAREQYF. The CDR3 DNA is TGTGCCAGCAGTTTATCGTTCCAGGGGGCGCGCGAGCAGTACTTC.

Only a few counts were recorded for this clone. V gene TRBV25-1 combines with J gene TRBJ2-6, with a tentative D call TRBD2 (7 bases). CDR3 length equals 16 residues. V dropped 1 base and J dropped 4 bases, with 11 bases sitting between them. Germline loops: CDR1 MGHDK, CDR2 SYGVNS. CDR3 protein: CASSEWGGPGANVLTF. The CDR3 DNA is TGTGCCAGCAGTGAATGGGGGGGGCCCGGGGCCAACGTCCTGACTTTC.

The chain uses TRBV6-1 and TRBJ1-2, with 10 nucleotides matching TRBD1. CDR3 size: 14 residues. Unmatched junction bases numbered 0, after V lost 3 bases and J lost 2 bases. Germline lookup yields CDR1 MNHNS and CDR2 SASEGT. CDR3 protein: CASSETGGNYGYTF. In nucleotides, the CDR3 is TGTGCCAGCAGTGAGACAGGGGGCAACTATGGCTACACCTTC.

The J gene is TRBJ1-1, the V gene TRBV7-9; 7 nucleotides line up with TRBD1. There are 15 residues in the CDR3. With V trimmed by 5 bases and J by 1 base, 7 bases remained unmatched. The germline V gene encodes CDR1 SEHNR and CDR2 FQNEAQ (reference sequence). CDR3 nucleotides: TGTGCCAGCAGCCCCCGACAGGGAGGGAACACTGAAGCTTTCTTT. This codes for CASSPRQGGNTEAFF.

The rearrangement joins TRBV15 to TRBJ2-3, with D possibly being TRBD1 (5 bases). CDR3 length equals 16 residues. V was cut by 3 bases and J by 1 base, with 14 bases left in between. In germline, CDR1 is LNHNV, CDR2 YYDKDF (reference sequence). The CDR3 spells CATSSAWGVGTDTQYF. CDR3 in DNA: TGTGCCACCAGCAGTGCGTGGGGCGTCGGCACAGATACGCAGTATTTT.

V and J are TRBV5-1 and TRBJ1-2; 9 nucleotides match TRBD1. Germline V lookup: CDR1 SGHRS, CDR2 YFSETQ. J gave up 6 bases and V 2 bases, and 2 bases lay outside the gene matches. This CDR3 is built from 13 residues. The CDR3 coding sequence is TGCGCCAGCAGCTTAAGGACAGGGGATGGCTACACCTTC. Protein product: CASSLRTGDGYTF.

This chain joins TRBV7-9 and TRBJ2-3; D not resolved. Per germline, CDR1 SEHNR and CDR2 FQNEAQ (reference sequence). Deletions cut 5 bases from V and 6 bases from J, with 12 bases between. This CDR3 has 13 residues. For the CDR3, the DNA is TGTGCCAGCAGCCACGAGTTCTCGGATACGCAGTATTTT. Translated: CASSHEFSDTQYF.

The V call is TRBV11-2, the J call TRBJ2-3, with D possibly TRBD2 on 5 matching bases. This CDR3 is built from 16 residues. The V and J ends lost 0 bases and 4 bases respectively, with 14 bases between them. Germline V lookup: CDR1 SGHAT, CDR2 FQNNGV. CDR3 residues: CASSLEDRGAPDTQYF. The CDR3 nucleotides are TGTGCCAGCAGCTTAGAGGACCGGGGAGCCCCAGATACGCAGTATTTT.

This chain connects TRBV2 to TRBJ1-4; 8 bases map to TRBD1. The junction had 9 bases not matched to a gene; V was cut back by 6 bases and J by 15 bases. Germline V gene sequence: CDR1 SNHLY, CDR2 FYNNEI. The length of the CDR3 is 12 residues. This CDR3 is CASRGQDARLFF. As DNA, the CDR3 is TGTGCCAGCAGGGGACAGGACGCAAGGTTGTTTTTT.

CDR3 residues: CASTPVGLPYEQYF. The CDR3 nucleotides read TGTGCCAGCACCCCAGTGGGACTTCCCTACGAGCAGTACTTC. The chain combines TRBV6-5 with TRBJ2-7; a weak D match, TRBD2 (6 bases). CDR1 is MNHEY, CDR2 SVGAGI, per germline. V was clipped by 7 bases and J by 2 bases, with 15 bases between them. The CDR3 has 14 amino acids.

This rearrangement joins TRBV6-1 to TRBJ2-5, with 10 bases fitting TRBD2. Germline-derived CDR1 and CDR2 are MNHNS and SASEGT. This CDR3 has 15 amino acids. V lost 2 bases to trimming and J lost 9 bases; unmatched junction nucleotides: 9. The CDR3 nucleotides read TGTGCCAGCAGTGAATTGGCTAGCGGGAGTCGGGCCCAGTACTTC. Protein sequence: CASSELASGSRAQYF.

V is TRBV5-1 and J is TRBJ2-4, with a possible D match to TRBD2 (6 bases). The CDR3 loop spans 16 amino acids. Germline V gene data show CDR1 as SGHRS and CDR2 as YFSETQ. V was shortened by 3 bases and J by 9 bases, with 22 bases between the two germline ends. The CDR3 DNA reads as TGCGCCAGCAGCTCGGGTCCATTAGCCGGTAGCGGCATTCAGTACTTC. Translation gives CASSSGPLAGSGIQYF. The variable domain in full, with the rest retrieved from reference TRBV5-1 and TRBJ2-4, is KAGVTQTPRYLIKTRGQQVTLSCSPISGHRSVSWYQQTPGQGLQFLFEYFSETQRNKGNFPGRFSGRQFSNSRSEMNVSTLELGDSALYLCASSSGPLAGSGIQYFGAGTRLSVL.

V gene TRBV28 combines with J gene TRBJ2-5, with 9 bases matching TRBD2. The CDR3 extends over 15 amino acids. J was trimmed by 5 bases and V by 5 bases; bases with no gene match: 9. Looked up from germline, CDR1 is MDHEN and CDR2 is SYDVKM. This CDR3 is CASSRRGGALETQYF. DNA of the CDR3: TGTGCCAGCAGTCGCCGCGGGGGGGCGCTGGAGACCCAGTACTTC.

V and J are TRBV19 and TRBJ2-2; 8 nucleotides match TRBD2. The CDR3 is made up of 14 amino acids. The V segment lost 4 bases and the J segment 7 bases; nucleotides outside the gene matches: 5. Germline values: CDR1 LNHDA, CDR2 SQIVND (reference sequence). CDR3 region: CASSTRGGVGELFF. For the CDR3, the DNA is TGTGCCAGTAGTACCCGGGGGGGAGTCGGGGAGCTGTTTTTT.

The V gene is TRBV28, the J gene TRBJ2-1; D gene unclear. V shed 7 bases and J shed 7 bases, with 8 bases lying between them. Germline V gene data show CDR1 as MDHEN and CDR2 as SYDVKM. There are 11 residues in the CDR3. The CDR3 DNA follows: TGTGCCAGCACCACCACAAATGAGCAGTTCTTC. Protein sequence: CASTTTNEQFF.

The sample holds one count of this clone. V and J are TRBV29-1 and TRBJ2-1; D may be TRBD2 (5 bases). The CDR3 extends over 12 amino acids. Germline V gives CDR1 SQVTM, CDR2 ANQGSEA. Trimming shortened V by 3 bases and J by 8 bases, and 11 bases separated the two germline ends. The CDR3 loop is CSVDPEGDEQFF. CDR3 bases: TGCAGCGTTGACCCCGAGGGTGATGAGCAGTTCTTC.

This chain connects TRBV27 to TRBJ2-7; 8 bases map to TRBD1. The germline gives CDR1 MNHEY, CDR2 SMNVEV (reference sequence). The CDR3 runs to 17 residues. Trimming removed 4 bases from V and 5 bases from J; junction bases left unmatched: 16. The CDR3 bases are TGTGCCAGCAGTTCCCTCCGGACAGGGACCTTACTCCACGAGCAGTACTTC. Translation gives CASSSLRTGTLLHEQYF.

Comments on this clone: The junction differs from germline at one of its ends, possibly a read error. V usage is TRBV10-3 and J usage is TRBJ2-7; 7 positions match TRBD1. CDR1 is ENHRY and CDR2 is SYGVKD in the germline V gene. CDR3 length: 13 amino acids. CDR3 nucleotide sequence: TGTGCCATCAGTGATTTCGACAGGGCCCTCCAAAACTTC. This translates into CAISDFDRALQNF.

The chain is built from TRBV29-1 and TRBJ2-2, with D perhaps TRBD2 (7 bases). V lost 8 bases and J 6 bases, leaving 19 bases between the germline ends. Germline CDR1 reads SQVTM; CDR2 reads ANQGSEA. The CDR3 is 14 amino acids. The CDR3 bases are TGCAGCTTCCCACCGAGGGGGGGGGCCGGGGAGCTGTTTTTT. It is translated as CSFPPRGGAGELFF.